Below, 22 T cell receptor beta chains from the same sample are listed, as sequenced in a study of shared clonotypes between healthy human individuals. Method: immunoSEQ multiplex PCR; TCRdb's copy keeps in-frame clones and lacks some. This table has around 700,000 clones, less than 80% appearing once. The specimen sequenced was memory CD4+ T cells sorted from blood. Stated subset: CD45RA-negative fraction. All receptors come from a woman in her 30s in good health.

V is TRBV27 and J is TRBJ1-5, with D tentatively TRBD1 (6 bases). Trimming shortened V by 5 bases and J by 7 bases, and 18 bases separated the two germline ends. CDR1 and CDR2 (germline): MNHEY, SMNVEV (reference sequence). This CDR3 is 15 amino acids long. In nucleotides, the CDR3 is TGTGCCAGCAGTCCCCAGGGGTGGGGGGAGCAGCCCCAGCATTTT. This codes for CASSPQGWGEQPQHF.

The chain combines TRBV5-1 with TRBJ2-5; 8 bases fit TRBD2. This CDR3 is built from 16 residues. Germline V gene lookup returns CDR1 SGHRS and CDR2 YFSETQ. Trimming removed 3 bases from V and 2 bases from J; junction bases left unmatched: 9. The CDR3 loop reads CASSWQTSVGQETQYF. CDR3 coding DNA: TGCGCCAGCAGCTGGCAGACTAGCGTCGGACAAGAGACCCAGTACTTC.

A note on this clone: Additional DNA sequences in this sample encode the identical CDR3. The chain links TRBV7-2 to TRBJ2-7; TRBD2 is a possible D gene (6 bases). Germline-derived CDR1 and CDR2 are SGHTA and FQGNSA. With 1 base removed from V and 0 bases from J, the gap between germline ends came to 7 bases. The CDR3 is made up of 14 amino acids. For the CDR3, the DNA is TGTGCCAGCAGCTTAGTCGGGGGCTCCTACGAGCAGTACTTC. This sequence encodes CASSLVGGSYEQYF.

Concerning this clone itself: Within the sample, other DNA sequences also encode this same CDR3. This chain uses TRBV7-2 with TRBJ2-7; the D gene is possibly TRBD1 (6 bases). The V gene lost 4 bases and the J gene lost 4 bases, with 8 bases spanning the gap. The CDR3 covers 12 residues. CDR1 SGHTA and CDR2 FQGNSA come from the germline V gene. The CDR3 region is CASSSQGYEQYF. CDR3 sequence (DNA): TGTGCCAGCAGCTCACAGGGATACGAGCAGTACTTC.

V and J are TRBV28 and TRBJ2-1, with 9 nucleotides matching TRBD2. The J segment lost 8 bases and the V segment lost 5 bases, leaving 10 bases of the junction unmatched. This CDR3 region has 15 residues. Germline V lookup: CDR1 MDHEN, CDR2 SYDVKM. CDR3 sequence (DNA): TGTGCCAGCAGTCCTCCGGCGGGAGGGCCTTATGAGCAGTTCTTC. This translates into CASSPPAGGPYEQFF.

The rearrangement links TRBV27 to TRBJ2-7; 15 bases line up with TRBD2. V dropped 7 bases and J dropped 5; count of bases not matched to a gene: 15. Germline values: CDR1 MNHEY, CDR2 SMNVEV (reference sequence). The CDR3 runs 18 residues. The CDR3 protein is CASTTSGLAGGKAHEQYF. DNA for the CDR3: TGTGCCAGCACCACCTCCGGACTAGCGGGAGGGAAGGCTCACGAGCAGTACTTC.

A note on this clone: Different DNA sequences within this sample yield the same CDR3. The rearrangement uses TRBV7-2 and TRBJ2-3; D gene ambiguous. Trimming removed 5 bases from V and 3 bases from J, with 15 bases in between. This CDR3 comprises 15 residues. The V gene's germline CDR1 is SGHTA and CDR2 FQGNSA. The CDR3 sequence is CASSPKVGSTDTQYF. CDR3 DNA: TGTGCCAGCAGCCCCAAGGTGGGGTCGACAGATACGCAGTATTTT.

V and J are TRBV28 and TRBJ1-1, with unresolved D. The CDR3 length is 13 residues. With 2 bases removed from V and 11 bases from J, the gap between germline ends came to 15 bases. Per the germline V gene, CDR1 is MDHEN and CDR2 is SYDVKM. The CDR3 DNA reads TGTGCCAGCAGTTTACCCGCCGGGAACTTGGCTTTCTTT. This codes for CASSLPAGNLAFF.

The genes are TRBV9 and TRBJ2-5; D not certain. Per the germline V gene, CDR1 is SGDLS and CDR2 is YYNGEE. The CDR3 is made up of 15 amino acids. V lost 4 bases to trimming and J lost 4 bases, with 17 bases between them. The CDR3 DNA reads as TGTGCCAGCAGCCCGATGAGACCCGGTGGAGAGACCCAGTACTTC. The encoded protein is CASSPMRPGGETQYF.

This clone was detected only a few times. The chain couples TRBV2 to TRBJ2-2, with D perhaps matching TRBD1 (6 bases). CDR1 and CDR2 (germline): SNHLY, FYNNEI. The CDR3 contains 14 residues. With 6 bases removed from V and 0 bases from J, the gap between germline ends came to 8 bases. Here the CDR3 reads CASSRGTNTGELFF. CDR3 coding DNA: TGTGCCAGCAGCAGGGGTACGAACACCGGGGAGCTGTTTTTT.

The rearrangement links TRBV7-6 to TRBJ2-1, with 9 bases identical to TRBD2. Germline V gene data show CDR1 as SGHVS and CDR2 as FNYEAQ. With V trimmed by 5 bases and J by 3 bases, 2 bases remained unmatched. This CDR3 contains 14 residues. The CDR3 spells CASSKAGGYNEQFF. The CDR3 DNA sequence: TGTGCCAGCAGCAAAGCGGGAGGCTACAATGAGCAGTTCTTC.

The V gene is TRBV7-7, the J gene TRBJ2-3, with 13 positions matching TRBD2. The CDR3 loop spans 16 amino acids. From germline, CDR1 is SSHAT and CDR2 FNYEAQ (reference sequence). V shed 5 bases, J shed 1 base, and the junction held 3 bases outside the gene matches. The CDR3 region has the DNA TGTGCCAGCAGCCCCGGACTAGCGGGAGGCACAGATACGCAGTATTTT. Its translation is CASSPGLAGGTDTQYF.

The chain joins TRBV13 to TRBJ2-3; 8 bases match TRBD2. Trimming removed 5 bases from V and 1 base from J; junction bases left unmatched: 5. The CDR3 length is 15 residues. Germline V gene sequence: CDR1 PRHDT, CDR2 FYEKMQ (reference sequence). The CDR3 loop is CASSPETSGTDTQYF. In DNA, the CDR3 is TGTGCCAGCAGCCCAGAGACTAGCGGCACAGATACGCAGTATTTT.

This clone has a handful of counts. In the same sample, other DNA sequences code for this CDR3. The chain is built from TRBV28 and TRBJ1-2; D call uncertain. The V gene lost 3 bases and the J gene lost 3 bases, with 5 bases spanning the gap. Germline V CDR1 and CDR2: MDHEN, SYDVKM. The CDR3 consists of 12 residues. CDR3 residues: CASSFGYYGYTF. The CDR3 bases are TGTGCCAGCAGTTTTGGGTACTATGGCTACACCTTC.

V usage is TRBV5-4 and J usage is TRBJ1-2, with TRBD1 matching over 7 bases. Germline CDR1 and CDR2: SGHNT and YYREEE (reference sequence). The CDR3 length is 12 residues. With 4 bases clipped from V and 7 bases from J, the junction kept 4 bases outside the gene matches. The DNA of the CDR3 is TGTGCCAGCAGCCAGACAGGGCTTGGCTACACCTTC. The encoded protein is CASSQTGLGYTF.

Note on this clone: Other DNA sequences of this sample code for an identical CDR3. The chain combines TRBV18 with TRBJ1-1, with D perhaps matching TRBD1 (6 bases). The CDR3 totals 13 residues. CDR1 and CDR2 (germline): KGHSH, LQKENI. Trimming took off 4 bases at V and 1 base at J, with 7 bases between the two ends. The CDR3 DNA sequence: TGTGCCAGCTCACAGGGACAGAACACTGAAGCTTTCTTT. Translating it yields CASSQGQNTEAFF.

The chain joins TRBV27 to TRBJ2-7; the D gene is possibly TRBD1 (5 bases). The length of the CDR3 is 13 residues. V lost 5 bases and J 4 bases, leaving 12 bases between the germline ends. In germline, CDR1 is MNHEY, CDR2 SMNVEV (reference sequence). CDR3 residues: CASSRRQQYEQYF. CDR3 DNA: TGTGCCAGCAGTAGAAGACAGCAATACGAGCAGTACTTC.

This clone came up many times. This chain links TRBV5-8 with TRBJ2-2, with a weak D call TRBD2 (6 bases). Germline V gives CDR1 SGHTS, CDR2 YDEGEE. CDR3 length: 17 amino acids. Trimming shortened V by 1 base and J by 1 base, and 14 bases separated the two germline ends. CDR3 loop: CASSLTVGGLNTGELFF. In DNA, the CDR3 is TGTGCCAGCAGCTTGACTGTCGGGGGTTTGAACACCGGGGAGCTGTTTTTT. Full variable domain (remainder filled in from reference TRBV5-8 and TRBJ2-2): EAGVTQSPTHLIKTRGQQATLRCSPISGHTSVYWYQQALGLGLQFLLWYDEGEERNRGNFPPRFSGRQFPNYSSELNVNALELEDSALYLCASSLTVGGLNTGELFFGEGSRLTVL.

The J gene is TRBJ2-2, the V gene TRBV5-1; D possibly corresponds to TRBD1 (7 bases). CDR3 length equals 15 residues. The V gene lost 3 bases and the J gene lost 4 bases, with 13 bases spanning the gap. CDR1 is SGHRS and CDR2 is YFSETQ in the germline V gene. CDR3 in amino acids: CASSWGDSSTGELFF. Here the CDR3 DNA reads TGCGCCAGCAGCTGGGGGGACAGCTCCACCGGGGAGCTGTTTTTT.

This CDR3 is CASSLYGATNEKLFF. CDR3 DNA: TGTGCCAGCAGTTTATATGGTGCAACTAATGAAAAACTGTTTTTT. The chain joins TRBV28 to TRBJ1-4; D is unclear. V lost 1 base and J 0 bases, leaving 6 bases between the germline ends. This CDR3 comprises 15 residues. The germline gives CDR1 MDHEN, CDR2 SYDVKM.

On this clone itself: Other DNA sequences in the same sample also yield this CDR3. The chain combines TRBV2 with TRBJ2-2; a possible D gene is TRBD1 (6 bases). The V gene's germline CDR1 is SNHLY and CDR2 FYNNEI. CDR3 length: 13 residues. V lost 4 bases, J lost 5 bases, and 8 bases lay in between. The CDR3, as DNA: TGTGCCAGCAGTGTACAGGGAACCGGGGAGCTGTTTTTT. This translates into CASSVQGTGELFF.

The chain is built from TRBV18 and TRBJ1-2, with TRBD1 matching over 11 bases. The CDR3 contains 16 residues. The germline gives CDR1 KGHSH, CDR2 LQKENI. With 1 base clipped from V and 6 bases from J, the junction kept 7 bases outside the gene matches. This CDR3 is CASSPQLGQGADGYTF. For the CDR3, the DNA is TGTGCCAGCTCACCACAACTCGGACAGGGGGCGGATGGCTACACCTTC.